The entry below describes one T cell receptor (beta chain). Its antigen is undetermined. These data are taken from a study of shared clonotypes between healthy human individuals. The study, taken as a whole, reports: Limited genetic and exposure-history diversity came from having few donors.

Sequencing was performed with immunoSEQ multiplex PCR; in TCRdb, only in-frame clones are kept and a portion is missing. Of roughly 1.5 million clones in the sample, nearly 99% were seen once. Germline V CDR1 and CDR2: PRHDT, FYEKMQ (reference sequence). Trimming took 5 bases from V and 0 from J, leaving 23 bases between them. The CDR3 totals 20 residues. The receptor's source is a man aged 25-45 years in good health. Sequencing input: naive CD4+ T cells sorted from blood. Subset meaning: CD45RA+ positively selected. The chain joins TRBV13 to TRBJ2-6, with a weak D call TRBD2 (5 bases). The CDR3 DNA reads as TGTGCCAGCAGCCTCCAACCCCCGCGGGCAGGAAGCTCTGGGGCCAACGTCCTGACTTTC. It translates to CASSLQPPRAGSSGANVLTF.